These T cell receptor beta chains were read from a single sample in a study of blood T cell repertoires in COVID-19. Produced via immunoSEQ multiplex PCR; TCRdb's table is partial and in-frame only. The profile shows roughly 380,000 clones, approximately 89% of them singletons. The specimen was peripheral blood. These receptor sequences come from a woman aged 35 to 49 with COVID-19, enrolled during active disease. The CDR3 runs from the conserved cysteine through the conserved F or W.

TRBV27	TRBJ1-6	CASMGRGGLNSPLHF
TRBV11-2	TRBJ1-1	CASSVIQGAKEAFF
TRBV2	TRBJ1-4	CASSETGLNEKLFF
TRBV14	TRBJ1-1	CASSQDLRGQSEAFF
TRBV7-2	TRBJ1-2	CASSDRGVGYGYTF
TRBV10-3	TRBJ1-2	CAIRGGGASYGYTF
TRBV11-2	TRBJ2-7	CASSLDRGYDEQYF
TRBV7-2	TRBJ1-2	CASSQSTTGRRNYGYTF
TRBV6-5	TRBJ1-3	CASISRGDGNTIYF
TRBV9	TRBJ2-3	CASSVLAGGDTDTQYF
TRBV9	TRBJ2-5	CASSVGDYGQTQYF
TRBV30	TRBJ2-7	CAWTQGYEQYF
TRBV11-2	TRBJ2-2	CASSMTSGNGELFF
TRBV28	TRBJ2-3	CAGQGDSTDTQYF
TRBV6-2/TRBV6-3	TRBJ1-1	CASNPLRGRKTEAFF
TRBV18	TRBJ2-7	CASSPDFPVSYEQYF
TRBV19	TRBJ1-2	CASRDEGQGLYGYTF
TRBV18	TRBJ2-1	CASSSTGFSSYNEQFF
TRBV5-4	TRBJ1-3	CASSWGLSSGNTIYF
TRBV5-1	TRBJ2-2	CASSLDSSRNTGELFF
TRBV4-1	TRBJ2-1	CASSKPGQGVYEQFF
TRBV28	TRBJ2-6	CASSTGTGLGSGANVLTF
TRBV28	TRBJ2-6	CASIPGPQGSGANVLTF
TRBV4-3	TRBJ1-2	CASSQDGGTGGRYGYTF
TRBV5-1	TRBJ1-2	CASSLEGQGKGGYTF
TRBV7-8	TRBJ2-1	CASSLVLAGVPEQFF
TRBV15	TRBJ1-2	CATSRDRTGEAYGYTF
TRBV3-1/TRBV3-2	TRBJ2-7	CASSLAGLAGYEQYF
TRBV4-1	TRBJ1-3	CASSHRGGSSGNTIYF
TRBV9	TRBJ2-1	CASSVWVGRNEQFF
TRBV5-1	TRBJ1-2	CASSGPPGVYGYTF
TRBV11-2	TRBJ2-1	CASTALVGTGGYEQFF
TRBV7-9	TRBJ2-7	CASSLGTSGGGDEQYF
TRBV5-1	TRBJ2-3	CASSFVGPSTDTQYF
TRBV28	TRBJ2-7	CASTRDSVYEQYF
TRBV4-3	TRBJ1-1	CASSLRQGAAEAFF
TRBV5-4	TRBJ1-1	CASSPGEPLNTEAFF
TRBV2	TRBJ1-1	CASSAGGGTEAFF
TRBV6-2/TRBV6-3	TRBJ2-7	CASSPGLAAFRGYEQYF
TRBV6-5	TRBJ1-1	CASSYPSPGGDTEAFF
TRBV27	TRBJ1-5	CASRGAVNQPQHF
TRBV28	TRBJ1-5	CASSFSTGLNQPQHF
TRBV2	TRBJ1-5	CASSADRRVNQPQHF
TRBV2	TRBJ1-5	CASKDTGGSQPQHF
TRBV7-2	TRBJ2-1	CASSGQGPGGNEQFF
TRBV30	TRBJ1-5	CAWSLETGGVPQHF
TRBV5-1	TRBJ2-3	CASSYPRDRGPDTQYF
TRBV6-5	TRBJ2-7	CASVRDSAYEQYF
TRBV5-4	TRBJ1-2	CASTSGQLSSAHLNYGYTF
TRBV5-4	TRBJ2-5	CASSRDQETQYF
TRBV7-3	TRBJ1-1	CASRPLEQGENTEAFF
TRBV5-8	TRBJ2-7	CASSLEQGGTGEQYF
TRBV7-9	TRBJ2-7	CASSLPTSGTSYEQYF
TRBV28	TRBJ1-2	CASRTGGYYGYTF
TRBV5-1	TRBJ1-1	CASSLARDTEAFF
TRBV19	TRBJ2-2	CASSRDTNTGELFF
TRBV7-2	TRBJ1-5	CASSLGFGQPQHF
TRBV2	TRBJ1-5	CASSEQLGVGEPQHF
TRBV7-6	TRBJ2-3	CASSLVLGPGGTDTQYF
TRBV11-1	TRBJ2-7	CASNSRTGRSYEQYF